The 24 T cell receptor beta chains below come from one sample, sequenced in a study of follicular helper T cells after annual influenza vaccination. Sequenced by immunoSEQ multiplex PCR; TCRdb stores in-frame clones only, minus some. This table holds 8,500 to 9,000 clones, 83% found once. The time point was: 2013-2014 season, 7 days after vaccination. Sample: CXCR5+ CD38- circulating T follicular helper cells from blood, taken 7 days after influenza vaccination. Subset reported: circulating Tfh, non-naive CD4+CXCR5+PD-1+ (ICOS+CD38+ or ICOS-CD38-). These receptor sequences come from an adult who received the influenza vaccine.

The chain's CDR3 is CASRENQENQPQHF. DNA of the CDR3: TGTGCCAGCAGGGAAAACCAGGAAAATCAGCCCCAGCATTTT. V is TRBV28 and J is TRBJ1-5; D is undetermined. The V and J ends lost 6 bases and 4 bases respectively, with 13 bases between them. CDR1 is MDHEN and CDR2 is SYDVKM in the germline V gene. CDR3 length: 14 amino acids. Supplemented by reference TRBV28 and TRBJ1-5, the full variable domain reads DVKVTQSSRYLVKRTGEKVFLECVQDMDHENMFWYRQDPGLGLRLIYFSYDVKMKEKGDIPEGYSVSREKKERFSLILESASTNQTSMYLCASRENQENQPQHFGDGTRLSIL.

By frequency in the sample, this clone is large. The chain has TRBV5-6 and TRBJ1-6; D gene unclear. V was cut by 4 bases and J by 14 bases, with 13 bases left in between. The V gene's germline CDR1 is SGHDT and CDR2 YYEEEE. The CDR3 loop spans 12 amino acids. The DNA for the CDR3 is TGTGCCAGCAGCCGCGAATCGGGAACCCTCCACTTT. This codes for CASSRESGTLHF.

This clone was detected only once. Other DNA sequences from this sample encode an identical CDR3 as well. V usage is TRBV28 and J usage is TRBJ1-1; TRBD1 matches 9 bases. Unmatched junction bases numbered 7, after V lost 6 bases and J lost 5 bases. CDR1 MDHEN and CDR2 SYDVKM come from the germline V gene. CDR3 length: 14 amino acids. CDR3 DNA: TGTGCCAGCAGCCCACAGGGGGCAGGTACTGAAGCTTTCTTT. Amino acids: CASSPQGAGTEAFF. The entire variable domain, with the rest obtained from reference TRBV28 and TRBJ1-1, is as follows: DVKVTQSSRYLVKRTGEKVFLECVQDMDHENMFWYRQDPGLGLRLIYFSYDVKMKEKGDIPEGYSVSREKKERFSLILESASTNQTSMYLCASSPQGAGTEAFFGQGTRLTVV.

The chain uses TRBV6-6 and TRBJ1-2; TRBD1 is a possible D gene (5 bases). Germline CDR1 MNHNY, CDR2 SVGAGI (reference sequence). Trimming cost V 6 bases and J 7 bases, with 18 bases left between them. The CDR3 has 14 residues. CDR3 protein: CASSQTPRVGGYTF. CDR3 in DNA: TGTGCCAGCAGCCAAACACCCAGGGTCGGTGGCTACACCTTC.

The CDR3 protein is CASSRTTGGGSYGYTF. CDR3 coding DNA: TGCGCCAGCAGCCGAACAACAGGGGGAGGATCCTATGGCTACACCTTC. The J gene is TRBJ1-2, the V gene TRBV4-3; 8 nucleotides align to TRBD1. The V and J ends lost 4 bases and 4 bases, in that order; junction bases with no gene match: 11. Germline-derived CDR1 and CDR2 are LGHNA and YSLEER. The CDR3 is made up of 16 amino acids.

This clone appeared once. DNA of the CDR3: TGTGCCAGCAGCTTAGGGGAGCTATCTAATGAAAAACTGTTTTTT. This codes for CASSLGELSNEKLFF. The chain joins TRBV7-8 to TRBJ1-4; D is unresolved. The length of the CDR3 is 15 residues. V was cut by 1 base and J by 3 bases, with 9 bases left in between. Germline assignment: CDR1 SGHVS and CDR2 FQNEAQ.

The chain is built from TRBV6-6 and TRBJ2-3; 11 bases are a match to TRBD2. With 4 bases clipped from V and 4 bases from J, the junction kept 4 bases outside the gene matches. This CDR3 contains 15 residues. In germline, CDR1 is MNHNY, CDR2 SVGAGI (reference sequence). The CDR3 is CASSFSGGAPDTQYF. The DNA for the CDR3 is TGTGCCAGCAGTTTTAGCGGGGGGGCCCCAGATACGCAGTATTTT.

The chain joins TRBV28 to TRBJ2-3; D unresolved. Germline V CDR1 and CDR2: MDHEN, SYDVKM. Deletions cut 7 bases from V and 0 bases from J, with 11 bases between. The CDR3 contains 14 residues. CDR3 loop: CASKFPLSTDTQYF. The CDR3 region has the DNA TGTGCCAGCAAGTTTCCGTTAAGCACAGATACGCAGTATTTT.

CDR3 DNA sequence: TGTGCCACCGAAGGCACTTTGTCTTATGGCTACACCTTC. Its protein is CATEGTLSYGYTF. The chain employs TRBV28 and TRBJ1-2; D gene ambiguous. The germline CDR1 and CDR2 sequences are MDHEN and SYDVKM. V gave up 10 bases and J gave up 5 bases, with 17 bases separating them. There are 13 residues in the CDR3.

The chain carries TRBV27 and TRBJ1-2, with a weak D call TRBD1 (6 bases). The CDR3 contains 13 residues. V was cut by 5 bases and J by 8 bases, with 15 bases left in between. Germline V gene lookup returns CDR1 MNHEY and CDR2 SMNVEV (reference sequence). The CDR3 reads CASSPGTTGGYTF. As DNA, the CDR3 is TGTGCCAGCAGTCCCGGGACTACAGGGGGCTACACCTTC.

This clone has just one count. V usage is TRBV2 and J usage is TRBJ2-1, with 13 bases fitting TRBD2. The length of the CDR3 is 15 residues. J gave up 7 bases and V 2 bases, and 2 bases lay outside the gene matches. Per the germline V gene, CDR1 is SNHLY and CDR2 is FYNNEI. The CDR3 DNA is TGTGCCAGCAGTGAACAGACTAGCGGGGGGAATGAGCAGTTCTTC. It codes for CASSEQTSGGNEQFF.

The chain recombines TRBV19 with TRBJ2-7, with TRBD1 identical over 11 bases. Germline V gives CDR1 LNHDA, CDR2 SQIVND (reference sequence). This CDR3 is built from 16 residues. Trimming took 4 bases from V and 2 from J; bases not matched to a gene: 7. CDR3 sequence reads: CASSTLDRGHPYEQYF. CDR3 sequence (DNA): TGTGCCAGTAGTACCTTGGACAGGGGGCATCCCTACGAGCAGTACTTC.

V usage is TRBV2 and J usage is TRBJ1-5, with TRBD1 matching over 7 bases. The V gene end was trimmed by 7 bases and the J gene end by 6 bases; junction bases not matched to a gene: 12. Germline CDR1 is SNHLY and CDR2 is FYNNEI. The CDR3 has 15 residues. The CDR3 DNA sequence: TGTGCCAGCAATTCGATCCAGGGGGTCGGTCAGCCCCAGCATTTT. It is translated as CASNSIQGVGQPQHF.

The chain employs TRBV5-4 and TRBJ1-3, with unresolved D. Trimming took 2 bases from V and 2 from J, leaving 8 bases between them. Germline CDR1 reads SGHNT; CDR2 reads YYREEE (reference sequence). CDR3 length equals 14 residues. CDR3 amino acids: CASSFPGTGNTIYF. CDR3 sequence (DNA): TGTGCCAGCAGCTTTCCCGGAACTGGAAACACCATATATTTT.

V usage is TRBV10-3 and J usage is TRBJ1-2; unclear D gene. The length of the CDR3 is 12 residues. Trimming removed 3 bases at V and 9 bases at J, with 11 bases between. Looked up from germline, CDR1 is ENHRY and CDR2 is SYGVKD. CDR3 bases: TGTGCCATCAGTGACCTACAAGGGCGCTACACCTTC. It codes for CAISDLQGRYTF.

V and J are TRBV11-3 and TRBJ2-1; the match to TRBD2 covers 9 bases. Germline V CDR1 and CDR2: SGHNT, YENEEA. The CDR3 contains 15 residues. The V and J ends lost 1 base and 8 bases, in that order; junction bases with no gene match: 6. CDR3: CASSLGRRGRDEQFF. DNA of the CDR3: TGTGCCAGCAGCTTAGGCCGCCGCGGGAGGGATGAGCAGTTCTTC.

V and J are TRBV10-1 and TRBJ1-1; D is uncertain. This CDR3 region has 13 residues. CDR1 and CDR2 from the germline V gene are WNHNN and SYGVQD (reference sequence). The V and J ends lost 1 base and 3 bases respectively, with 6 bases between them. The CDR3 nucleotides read TGCGCCAGCAGTGAGTTGTTAGACACTGAAGCTTTCTTT. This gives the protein CASSELLDTEAFF.

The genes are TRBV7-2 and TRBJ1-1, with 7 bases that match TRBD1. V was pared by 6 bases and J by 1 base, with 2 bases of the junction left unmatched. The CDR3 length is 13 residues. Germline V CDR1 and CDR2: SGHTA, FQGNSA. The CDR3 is CASSDRANTEAFF. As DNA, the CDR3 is TGTGCCAGCAGTGACAGGGCGAACACTGAAGCTTTCTTT.

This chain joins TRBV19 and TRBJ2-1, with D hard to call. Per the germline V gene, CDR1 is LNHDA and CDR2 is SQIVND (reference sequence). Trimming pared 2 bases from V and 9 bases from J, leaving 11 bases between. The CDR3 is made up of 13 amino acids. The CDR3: CASSIRSGTEQFF. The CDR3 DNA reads TGTGCCAGTAGTATAAGGTCAGGAACTGAGCAGTTCTTC.

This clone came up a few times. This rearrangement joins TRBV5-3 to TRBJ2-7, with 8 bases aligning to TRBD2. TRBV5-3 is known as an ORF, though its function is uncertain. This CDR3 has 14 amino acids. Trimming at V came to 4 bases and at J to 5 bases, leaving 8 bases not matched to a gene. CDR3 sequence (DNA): TGTGCCAGAAGCGTAGTCGGGGGGGCACACGAGCAGTACTTC. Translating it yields CARSVVGGAHEQYF.

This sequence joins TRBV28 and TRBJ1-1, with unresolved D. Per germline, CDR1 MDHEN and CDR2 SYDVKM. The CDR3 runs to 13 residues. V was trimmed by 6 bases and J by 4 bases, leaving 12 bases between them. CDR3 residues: CASSSDGVTEAFF. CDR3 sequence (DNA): TGTGCCAGCAGCTCGGACGGAGTCACTGAAGCTTTCTTT. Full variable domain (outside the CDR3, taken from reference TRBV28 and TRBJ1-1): DVKVTQSSRYLVKRTGEKVFLECVQDMDHENMFWYRQDPGLGLRLIYFSYDVKMKEKGDIPEGYSVSREKKERFSLILESASTNQTSMYLCASSSDGVTEAFFGQGTRLTVV.

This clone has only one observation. CDR3 protein: CASSHDLVAEETQYF. The CDR3 nucleotides read TGTGCCAGCAGCCACGACTTGGTAGCCGAAGAGACCCAGTACTTC. The rearrangement joins TRBV2 to TRBJ2-5; no definite D call. The V gene's germline CDR1 is SNHLY and CDR2 FYNNEI. Trimming took off 6 bases at V and 3 bases at J, with 17 bases between the two ends. The CDR3 consists of 15 residues.

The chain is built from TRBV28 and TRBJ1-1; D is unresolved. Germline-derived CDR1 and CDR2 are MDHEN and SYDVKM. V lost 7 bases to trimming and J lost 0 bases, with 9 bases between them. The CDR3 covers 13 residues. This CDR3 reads CASMAVMNTEAFF. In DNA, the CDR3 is TGTGCCAGCATGGCCGTCATGAACACTGAAGCTTTCTTT.

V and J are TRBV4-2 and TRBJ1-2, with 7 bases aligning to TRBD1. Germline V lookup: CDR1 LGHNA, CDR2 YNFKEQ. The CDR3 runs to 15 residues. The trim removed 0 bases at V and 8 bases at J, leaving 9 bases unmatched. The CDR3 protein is CASSQDTRGQRGYTF. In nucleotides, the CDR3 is TGTGCCAGCAGCCAAGATACGAGGGGGCAAAGAGGCTACACCTTC.